Below, 19 T cell receptor beta chains from the same sample are listed, as sequenced in a study of shared clonotypes between healthy human individuals. The assay was immunoSEQ multiplex PCR, and TCRdb's table has in-frame clones only and misses some. Seen here are more than 450,000 clones, about four fifths observed once, and the top ten hold approximately 13%. Material: PBMCs. These TCRs come from a middle-aged woman in good health. Some clones in this sample may be carry-over from other donors' samples.

The CDR3 sequence: CASTGPHGGSYNEQFF. CDR3 bases: TGCGCCAGCACCGGGCCCCACGGGGGCTCCTACAATGAGCAGTTCTTC. This sequence joins TRBV10-1 and TRBJ2-1, with D tentatively TRBD2 (6 bases). CDR1 and CDR2 from the germline V gene are WNHNN and SYGVQD (reference sequence). The CDR3 is made up of 16 amino acids. Trimming took 7 bases from V and 0 from J, leaving 16 bases between them.

The chain employs TRBV6-1 and TRBJ2-2, with D possibly being TRBD1 (6 bases). Trimming took 7 bases from V and 0 from J, leaving 9 bases between them. CDR3 length equals 14 residues. Germline V gene sequence: CDR1 MNHNS, CDR2 SASEGT. Here the CDR3 reads CASNHRANTGELFF. The DNA for the CDR3 is TGTGCCAGCAACCACAGGGCGAACACCGGGGAGCTGTTTTTT.

This chain joins TRBV2 and TRBJ1-2; D is unclear. CDR3 size: 12 residues. CDR1 and CDR2 (germline): SNHLY, FYNNEI. The V end lost 9 bases, the J end lost 1 base, and 9 bases lay between the germline ends. The CDR3 nucleotides are TGTGCCAGTCGGGGAGATAACTATGGCTACACCTTC. Translated: CASRGDNYGYTF.

V is TRBV29-1 and J is TRBJ1-1, with 7 nucleotides matching TRBD1. V trimming: 6 bases; J trimming: 0 bases; junction bases outside the gene matches: 4. Germline V lookup: CDR1 SQVTM, CDR2 ANQGSEA. The CDR3 sequence is 13 residues long. This CDR3 reads CSVGQALNTEAFF. The CDR3 DNA sequence: TGCAGCGTCGGACAGGCCCTGAACACTGAAGCTTTCTTT.

The genes are TRBV7-2 and TRBJ2-6; TRBD1 or TRBD2 may be the D gene (5 bases each). In germline, CDR1 is SGHTA, CDR2 FQGNSA. V lost 4 bases and J 2 bases, leaving 6 bases between the germline ends. The CDR3 is made up of 14 amino acids. The CDR3 protein is CASSSGPGANVLTF. The CDR3 coding sequence is TGTGCCAGCAGCTCGGGACCTGGGGCCAACGTCCTGACTTTC. Filled out from reference TRBV7-2 and TRBJ2-6, the complete variable domain reads GAGVSQSPSNKVTEKGKDVELRCDPISGHTALYWYRQSLGQGLEFLIYFQGNSAPDKSGLPSDRFSAERTGGSVSTLTIQRTQQEDSAVYLCASSSGPGANVLTFGAGSRLTVL.

The chain joins TRBV7-3 to TRBJ2-2, with TRBD1 matching over 9 bases. The CDR3 sequence is 17 residues long. Germline lookup yields CDR1 SGHTA and CDR2 FQGTGA. Germline trimming cut 4 bases from V and 5 bases from J; bases unmatched to any gene: 11. The CDR3 reads CASSSERDRVITGELFF. DNA of the CDR3: TGTGCCAGCAGCTCCGAGCGGGACAGGGTCATTACCGGGGAGCTGTTTTTT.

This sequence joins TRBV6-6 and TRBJ2-3; D call uncertain. V was pared by 2 bases and J by 3 bases, with 9 bases between. Germline V gene sequence: CDR1 MNHNY, CDR2 SVGAGI (reference sequence). This CDR3 is 14 amino acids long. In DNA, the CDR3 is TGTGCCAGCAGTTACAGGGATAGTACAGATACGCAGTATTTT. Translated: CASSYRDSTDTQYF.

As for this clone: At one end the junction does not follow the germline gene, possibly because of a read error. The chain joins TRBV7-9 to TRBJ2-5; D is possibly TRBD1 or TRBD2 (5 bases each). The germline V gene encodes CDR1 SEHNR and CDR2 FQNEAQ (reference sequence). The CDR3 consists of 15 residues. The CDR3 loop reads CASSQEGLRGETQYF. CDR3 in DNA: TGCGCCAGCAGCCAAGAGGGGCTACGGGGAGAGACCCAGTACTTC.

The chain carries TRBV27 and TRBJ1-1; D is possibly TRBD1 (6 bases). This CDR3 contains 13 residues. V gave up 6 bases and J gave up 5 bases, with 13 bases separating them. Germline assignment: CDR1 MNHEY and CDR2 SMNVEV (reference sequence). CDR3 nucleotides: TGTGCCAGCAGGAGGGGGGACTGGACTGAAGCTTTCTTT. This encodes CASRRGDWTEAFF.

This clone was observed a single time. The V and J genes are TRBV18 and TRBJ2-7; no firm D call. Trimming took 2 bases from V and 0 from J, leaving 11 bases between them. Germline lookup yields CDR1 KGHSH and CDR2 LQKENI. The CDR3 is 15 residues long. The CDR3 spells CASSPKRMSSYEQYF. The DNA of the CDR3 is TGTGCCAGCTCACCAAAACGGATGAGCTCCTACGAGCAGTACTTC.

In this sample, this clone turned up many times. The chain joins TRBV6-4 to TRBJ2-1; a possible D gene is TRBD2 (7 bases). The CDR3 has 16 amino acids. V lost 1 base, J lost 5 bases, and 15 bases lay in between. Germline CDR1 reads MRHNA; CDR2 reads SNTAGT. The CDR3 nucleotides read TGTGCCAGCAGTGACTTCGGGAGAGGGGGGGACAATGAGCAGTTCTTC. Translated, it gives CASSDFGRGGDNEQFF.

This clone was seen at least ten times. This CDR3 is also generated by other DNA sequences in the sample. V usage is TRBV18 and J usage is TRBJ2-5; no clear D gene. Looked up from germline, CDR1 is KGHSH and CDR2 is LQKENI. This CDR3 is 11 amino acids long. The germline V and J ends were trimmed by 2 bases and 5 bases, with 3 bases remaining between them. CDR3 sequence: CASSPGETQYF. The CDR3 DNA reads TGTGCCAGCTCACCAGGGGAGACCCAGTACTTC.

This chain joins TRBV7-9 and TRBJ1-1, with 9 nucleotides matching TRBD1. V gave up 4 bases and J gave up 5 bases; unmatched junction bases: 5. Germline values: CDR1 SEHNR, CDR2 FQNEAQ (reference sequence). The CDR3 runs to 14 residues. The CDR3, as DNA: TGTGCCAGCAGCTCCGGACAGGGGAATACTGAAGCTTTCTTT. Translation: CASSSGQGNTEAFF.

V and J are TRBV5-1 and TRBJ2-1, with 14 bases matching TRBD2. The CDR3 has 15 residues. The V gene end was trimmed by 3 bases and the J gene end by 9 bases; junction bases not matched to a gene: 5. Germline V lookup: CDR1 SGHRS, CDR2 YFSETQ. CDR3 loop: CASSSAGTSGSEQFF. Written as DNA, the CDR3 is TGCGCCAGCAGCTCGGCCGGGACTAGCGGGAGTGAGCAGTTCTTC.

Notes on this clone: The sample carries other DNA sequences with the same CDR3. V is TRBV27 and J is TRBJ2-2, with a weak D call TRBD2 (6 bases). V was cut by 3 bases and J by 6 bases, with 11 bases left in between. Germline CDR1 is MNHEY and CDR2 is SMNVEV (reference sequence). The CDR3 totals 14 residues. The CDR3 spells CASSFSGIAGELFF. CDR3 DNA: TGTGCCAGCAGTTTTAGCGGCATCGCCGGGGAGCTGTTTTTT.

The V call is TRBV5-4, the J call TRBJ2-6, with D perhaps assigned TRBD1 or TRBD2 (5 bases each). The CDR3 consists of 17 residues. V was pared by 4 bases and J by 0 bases, with 14 bases between. Germline CDR1 and CDR2: SGHNT and YYREEE (reference sequence). CDR3 in DNA: TGTGCCAGCAGCGTGGGAGCAGGGCGCTCTGGGGCCAACGTCCTGACTTTC. Amino acids: CASSVGAGRSGANVLTF. Based on the CDR3 plus reference TRBV5-4 and TRBJ2-6, the full variable domain is ETGVTQSPTHLIKTRGQQVTLRCSSQSGHNTVSWYQQALGQGPQFIFQYYREEENGRGNFPPRFSGLQFPNYSSELNVNALELDDSALYLCASSVGAGRSGANVLTFGAGSRLTVL.

The chain has TRBV6-6 and TRBJ1-2; perhaps TRBD1 as D (5 bases). In germline, CDR1 is MNHNY, CDR2 SVGAGI (reference sequence). Deletions cut 4 bases from V and 2 bases from J, with 14 bases between. The CDR3 contains 15 residues. The CDR3 DNA reads TGTGCCAGCAGTTCACAACGGGGGGGAAACTATGGCTACACCTTC. Translated: CASSSQRGGNYGYTF.

The chain employs TRBV29-1 and TRBJ2-3; 9 bases are a match to TRBD2. Trimming removed 6 bases from V and 2 bases from J; junction bases left unmatched: 9. This CDR3 comprises 15 residues. Germline CDR1 SQVTM, CDR2 ANQGSEA. This CDR3 reads CSVTELAGYTDTQYF. The DNA of the CDR3 is TGCAGCGTCACTGAGCTAGCGGGATACACAGATACGCAGTATTTT.

V gene TRBV9 combines with J gene TRBJ2-1; D unclear. The CDR3 is made up of 15 amino acids. V was cut by 0 bases and J by 4 bases, with 11 bases left in between. CDR1 SGDLS and CDR2 YYNGEE come from the germline V gene. The CDR3 DNA reads TGTGCCAGCAGCGTAGACCCCTATATTTACAATGAGCAGTTCTTC. Protein product: CASSVDPYIYNEQFF. The variable domain in full, with the rest retrieved from reference TRBV9 and TRBJ2-1, is DSGVTQTPKHLITATGQRVTLRCSPRSGDLSVYWYQQSLDQGLQFLIQYYNGEERAKGNILERFSAQQFPDLHSELNLSSLELGDSALYFCASSVDPYIYNEQFFGPGTRLTVL.